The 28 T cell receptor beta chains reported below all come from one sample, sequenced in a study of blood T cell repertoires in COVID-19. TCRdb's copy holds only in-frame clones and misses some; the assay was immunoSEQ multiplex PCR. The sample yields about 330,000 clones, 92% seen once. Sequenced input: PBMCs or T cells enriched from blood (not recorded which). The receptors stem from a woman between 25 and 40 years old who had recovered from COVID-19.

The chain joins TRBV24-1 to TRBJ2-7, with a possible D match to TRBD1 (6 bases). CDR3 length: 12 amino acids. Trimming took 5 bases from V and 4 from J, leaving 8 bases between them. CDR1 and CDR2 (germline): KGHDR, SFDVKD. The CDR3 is CATSGGRYEQYF. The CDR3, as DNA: TGTGCCACCAGTGGGGGGCGGTACGAGCAGTACTTC.

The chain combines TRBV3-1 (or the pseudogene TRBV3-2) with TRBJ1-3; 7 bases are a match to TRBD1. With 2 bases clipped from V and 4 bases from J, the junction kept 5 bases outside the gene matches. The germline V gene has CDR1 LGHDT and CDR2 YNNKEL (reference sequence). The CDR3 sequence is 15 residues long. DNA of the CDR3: TGTGCCAGCAGCCAAAACAGGGGATTCGGAAACACCATATATTTT. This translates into CASSQNRGFGNTIYF.

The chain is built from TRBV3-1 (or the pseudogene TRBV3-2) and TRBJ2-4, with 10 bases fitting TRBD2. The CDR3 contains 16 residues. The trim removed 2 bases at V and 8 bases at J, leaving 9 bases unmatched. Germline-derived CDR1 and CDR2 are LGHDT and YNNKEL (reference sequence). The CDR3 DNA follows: TGTGCCAGCAGCCAATGGACCAGCGGGGGGGTGGACATTCAGTACTTC. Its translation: CASSQWTSGGVDIQYF.

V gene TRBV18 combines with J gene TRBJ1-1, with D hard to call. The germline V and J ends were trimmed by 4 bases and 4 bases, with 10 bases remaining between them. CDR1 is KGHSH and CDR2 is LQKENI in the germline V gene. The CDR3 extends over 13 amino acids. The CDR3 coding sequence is TGTGCCAGCTCACGCACAGTGGGCACTGAAGCTTTCTTT. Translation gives CASSRTVGTEAFF.

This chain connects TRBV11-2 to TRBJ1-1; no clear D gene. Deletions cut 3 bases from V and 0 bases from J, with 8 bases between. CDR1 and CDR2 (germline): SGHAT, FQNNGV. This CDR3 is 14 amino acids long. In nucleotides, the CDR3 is TGTGCCAGCAGCTTCTCCAGGATGAACACTGAAGCTTTCTTT. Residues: CASSFSRMNTEAFF.

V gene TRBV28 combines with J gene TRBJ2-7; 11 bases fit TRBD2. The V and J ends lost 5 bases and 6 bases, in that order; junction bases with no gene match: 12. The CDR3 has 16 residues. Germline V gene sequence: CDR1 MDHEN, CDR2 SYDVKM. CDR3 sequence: CASSLRVLLAGVEQYF. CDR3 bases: TGTGCCAGCAGTCTGCGGGTATTACTAGCGGGAGTCGAGCAGTACTTC.

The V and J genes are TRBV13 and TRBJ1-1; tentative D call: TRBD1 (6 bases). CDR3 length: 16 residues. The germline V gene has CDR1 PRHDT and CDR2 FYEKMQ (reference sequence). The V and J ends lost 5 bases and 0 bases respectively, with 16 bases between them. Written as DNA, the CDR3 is TGTGCCAGCAGCGTAACTTTGACAGGTATGAACACTGAAGCTTTCTTT. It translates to CASSVTLTGMNTEAFF.

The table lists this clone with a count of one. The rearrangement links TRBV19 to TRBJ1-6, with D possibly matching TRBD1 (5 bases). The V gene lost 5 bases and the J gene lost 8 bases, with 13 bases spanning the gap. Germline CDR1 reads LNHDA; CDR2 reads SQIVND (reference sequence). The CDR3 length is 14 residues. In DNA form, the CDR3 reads TGTGCCAGTAGTCCCCACAGGTGGGATTCACCCCTCCACTTT. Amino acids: CASSPHRWDSPLHF.

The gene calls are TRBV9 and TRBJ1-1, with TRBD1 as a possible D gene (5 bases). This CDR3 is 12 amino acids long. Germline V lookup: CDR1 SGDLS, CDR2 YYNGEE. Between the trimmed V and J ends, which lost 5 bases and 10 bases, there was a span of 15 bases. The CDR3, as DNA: TGTGCCAGCAGACACCTAACAGGAAGAGCTTTCTTT. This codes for CASRHLTGRAFF.

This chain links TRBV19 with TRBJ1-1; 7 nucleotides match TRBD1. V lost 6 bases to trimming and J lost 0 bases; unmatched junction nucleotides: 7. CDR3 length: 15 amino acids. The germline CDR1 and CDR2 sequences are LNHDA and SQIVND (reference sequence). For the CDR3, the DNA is TGTGCCAGTAGCGGCAGGGGGTCTATGAACACTGAAGCTTTCTTT. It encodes CASSGRGSMNTEAFF.

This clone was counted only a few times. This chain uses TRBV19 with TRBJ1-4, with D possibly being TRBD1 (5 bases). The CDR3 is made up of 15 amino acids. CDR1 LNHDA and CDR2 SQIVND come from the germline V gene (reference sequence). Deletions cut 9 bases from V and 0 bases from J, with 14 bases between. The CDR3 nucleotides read TGTGCCAGCCGCCCCTCACAGGCAACTAATGAAAAACTGTTTTTT. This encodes CASRPSQATNEKLFF.

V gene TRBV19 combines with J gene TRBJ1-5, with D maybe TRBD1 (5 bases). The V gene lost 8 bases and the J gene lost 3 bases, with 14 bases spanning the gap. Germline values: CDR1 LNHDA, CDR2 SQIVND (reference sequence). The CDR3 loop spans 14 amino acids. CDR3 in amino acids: CASRMEGLNQPQHF. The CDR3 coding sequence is TGTGCCAGTCGGATGGAGGGGCTCAATCAGCCCCAGCATTTT.

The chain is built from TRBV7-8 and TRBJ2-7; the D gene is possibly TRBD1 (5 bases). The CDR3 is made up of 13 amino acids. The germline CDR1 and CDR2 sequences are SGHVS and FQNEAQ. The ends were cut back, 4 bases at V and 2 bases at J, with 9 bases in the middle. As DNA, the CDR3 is TGTGCCAGCAGCTCCAGGGCAGCCTACGAGCAGTACTTC. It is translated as CASSSRAAYEQYF.

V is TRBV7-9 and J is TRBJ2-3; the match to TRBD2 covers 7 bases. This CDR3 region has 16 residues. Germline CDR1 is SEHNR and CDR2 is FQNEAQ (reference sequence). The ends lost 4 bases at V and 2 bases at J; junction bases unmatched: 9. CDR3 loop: CASSYGRGGHTDTQYF. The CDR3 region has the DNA TGTGCCAGCAGCTACGGCCGCGGGGGTCACACAGATACGCAGTATTTT.

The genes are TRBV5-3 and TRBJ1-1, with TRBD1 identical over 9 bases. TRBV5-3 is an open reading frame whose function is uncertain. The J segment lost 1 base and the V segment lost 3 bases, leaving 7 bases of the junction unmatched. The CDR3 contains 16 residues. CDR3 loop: CARSSPSTGGNTEAFF. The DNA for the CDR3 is TGTGCCAGAAGCTCCCCATCGACAGGGGGGAACACTGAAGCTTTCTTT.

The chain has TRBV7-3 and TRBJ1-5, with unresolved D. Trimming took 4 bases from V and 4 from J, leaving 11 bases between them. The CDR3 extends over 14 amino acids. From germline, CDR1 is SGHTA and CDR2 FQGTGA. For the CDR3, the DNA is TGTGCCAGCAGCTACGGAGGAGAGAATCAGCCCCAGCATTTT. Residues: CASSYGGENQPQHF.

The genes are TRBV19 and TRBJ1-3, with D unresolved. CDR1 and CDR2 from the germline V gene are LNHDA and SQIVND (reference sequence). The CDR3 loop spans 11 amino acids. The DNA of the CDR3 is TGTGGGGTGAGGCGTTTTAACACCATATATTTT. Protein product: CGVRRFNTIYF. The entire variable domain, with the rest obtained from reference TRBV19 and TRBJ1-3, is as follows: DGGITQSPKYLFRKEGQNVTLSCEQNLNHDAMYWYRQDPGQGLRLIYYSQIVNDFQKGDIAEGYSVSREKKESFPLTVTSAQKNPTAFYLCGVRRFNTIYFGEGSWLTVV.

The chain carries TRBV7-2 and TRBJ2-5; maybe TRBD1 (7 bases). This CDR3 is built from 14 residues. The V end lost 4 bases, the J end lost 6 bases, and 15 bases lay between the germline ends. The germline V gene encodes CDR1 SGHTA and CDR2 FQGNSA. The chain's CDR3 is CASSSGGGIQTQYF. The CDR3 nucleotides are TGTGCCAGCAGCTCCGGAGGGGGCATTCAGACCCAGTACTTC.

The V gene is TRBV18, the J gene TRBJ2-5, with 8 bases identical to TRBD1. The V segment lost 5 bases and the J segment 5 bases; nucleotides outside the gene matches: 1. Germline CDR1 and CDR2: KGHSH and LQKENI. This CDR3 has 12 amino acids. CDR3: CASSTGGETQYF. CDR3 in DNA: TGTGCCAGCTCAACAGGGGGGGAGACCCAGTACTTC.

CDR3 DNA sequence: TGCGCCAGCAGCCAAGAAATTGCGGCCTACGAGCAGTACTTC. It specifies CASSQEIAAYEQYF. The chain combines TRBV4-3 with TRBJ2-7; D is unresolved. V lost 0 bases, J lost 2 bases, and 8 bases lay in between. The germline gives CDR1 LGHNA, CDR2 YSLEER. This CDR3 region has 14 residues.

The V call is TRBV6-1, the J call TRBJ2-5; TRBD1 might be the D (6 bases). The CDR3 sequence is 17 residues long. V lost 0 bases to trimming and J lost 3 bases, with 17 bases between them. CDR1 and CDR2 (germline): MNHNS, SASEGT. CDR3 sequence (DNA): TGTGCCAGCAGTGAAGCGATTTCAGGGGCGATTAAAGAGACCCAGTACTTC. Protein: CASSEAISGAIKETQYF.

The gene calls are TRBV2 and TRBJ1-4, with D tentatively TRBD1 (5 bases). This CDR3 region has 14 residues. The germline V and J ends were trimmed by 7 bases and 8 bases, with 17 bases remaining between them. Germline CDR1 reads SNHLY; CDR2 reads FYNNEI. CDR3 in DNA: TGTGCCAGCAAAGGGGTGGGCACGCCCGAAAAACTGTTTTTT. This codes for CASKGVGTPEKLFF.

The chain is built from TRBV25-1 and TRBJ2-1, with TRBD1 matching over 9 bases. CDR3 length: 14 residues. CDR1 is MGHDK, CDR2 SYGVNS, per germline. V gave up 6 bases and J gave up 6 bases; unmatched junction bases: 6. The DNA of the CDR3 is TGTGCCAGCAGCGGGACAGGGTACGGCAATGAGCAGTTCTTC. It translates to CASSGTGYGNEQFF.

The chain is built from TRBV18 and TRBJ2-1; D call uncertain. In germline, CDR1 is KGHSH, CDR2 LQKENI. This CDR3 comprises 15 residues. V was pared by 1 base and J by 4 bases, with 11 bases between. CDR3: CASSPLLTGYNEQFF. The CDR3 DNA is TGTGCCAGCTCACCACTCTTGACGGGTTACAATGAGCAGTTCTTC.

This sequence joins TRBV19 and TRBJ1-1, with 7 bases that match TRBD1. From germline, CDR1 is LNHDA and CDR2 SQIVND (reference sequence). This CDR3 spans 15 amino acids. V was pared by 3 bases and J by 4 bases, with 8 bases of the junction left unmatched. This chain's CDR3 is CASSIGGRGVTEAFF. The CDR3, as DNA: TGTGCCAGTAGTATCGGAGGCAGGGGGGTCACTGAAGCTTTCTTT.

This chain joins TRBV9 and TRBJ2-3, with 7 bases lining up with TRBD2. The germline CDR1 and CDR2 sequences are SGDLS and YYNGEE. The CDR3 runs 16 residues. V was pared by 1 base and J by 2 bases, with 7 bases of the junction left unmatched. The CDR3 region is CASSVRPSGDTDTQYF. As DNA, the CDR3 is TGTGCCAGCAGCGTACGTCCTAGCGGAGACACAGATACGCAGTATTTT.

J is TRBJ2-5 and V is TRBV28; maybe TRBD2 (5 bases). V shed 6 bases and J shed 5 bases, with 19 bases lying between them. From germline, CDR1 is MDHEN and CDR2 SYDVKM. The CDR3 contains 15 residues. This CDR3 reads CASRPYSPGKETQYF. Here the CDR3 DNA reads TGTGCCAGCAGGCCCTACAGCCCGGGGAAGGAGACCCAGTACTTC.

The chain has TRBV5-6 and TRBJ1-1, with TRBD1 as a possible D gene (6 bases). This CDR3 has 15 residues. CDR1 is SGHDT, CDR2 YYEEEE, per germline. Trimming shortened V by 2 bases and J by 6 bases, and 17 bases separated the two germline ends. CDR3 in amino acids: CASSFVWDIRAEAFF. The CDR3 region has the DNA TGTGCCAGCAGCTTCGTGTGGGACATCAGGGCTGAAGCTTTCTTT.